This TCR beta chain was obtained from a study of cytomegalovirus exposure and HLA in healthy donors (dated by TCRdb to the late 2010s). Background on the whole study: An earlier analysis of approximately 640 of the donors reported 250 to 300 Gb of sequence data and 120 million or so unique TCR beta sequences from about 179 million T cells. Approximately 300 gigabases of sequencing data and around 80 million unique TCR sequences made up an early release that covered around 640 HLA-typed donors. Among the approximately 400 genotyped donors, more than 70% belonged to the genetic ancestry cluster associated with self-reported Caucasian donors. The study was designed to test whether signatures of past pathogen exposure could be identified by cataloging public T cell receptors. The study used immunosequencing to profile the T cell repertoires of some 600 subjects and linked those repertoires to cytomegalovirus serostatus. Along with the roughly 710-subject first cohort, a separate validation cohort of over 90 different subjects was used. To predict cytomegalovirus infection status, the study combined high-throughput TCR immunosequencing, statistical association of individual TCRs with disease status, and machine learning. A later analysis re-analyzed previously published TCR beta repertoires from 660 or so donors and added high-resolution HLA genotyping to study TCR occurrence patterns. The later analysis used no new phenotypic data to find candidate immune exposures, relying instead on TCR beta sequences and their occurrence across donors. To decide whether each TCR beta V gene segment behaved as functional or pseudogenic, an earlier analysis of fewer than 750 of the donors relied on high-throughput TCR beta sequencing. Donor age, sex, ethnicity and CMV serostatus were collected together with the repertoire data. A later genetic analysis took genome-wide SNP genotypes for about three fifths of the 666 donors and used that subset as a discovery cohort. All discovery cohort repertoires had been generated on a single sequencing platform. HLA typing included class I and class II loci at four-digit resolution. The number of donors typed differed by locus, with roughly 629-640 for A, B, C, DRB1 and DQB1, 522 for DQA1, 606 for DPA1, and roughly 450 for DPB1. Roughly five DR-DQ haplotypes were handled as single units for association and clustering because linkage in the cohort was strong. On average, around 200,000 unique TCR beta nucleotide sequences were sequenced per donor among fewer than 500 genotyped donors of the cohort, with 15% to 20% of those sequences being non-productive. Broader findings and caveats from the paper: In a later analysis, 15,000 to 20,000 TCR beta sequences were associated with specific HLA alleles at a false discovery rate of 0.05. Because some donors lacked HLA typing at each locus, the association tests relied only on the typed subset. According to a later analysis, TCR association rates differed among HLA loci, with DRB1 alleles showing the most associated TCRs and HLA-C alleles showing the fewest. Some IMGT-functional V segments, including TRBV6-2 and TRBV6-3, could not be told apart with the 87-base-pair reads, so those segments were excluded. In vitro tests confirmed that a few of the cytomegalovirus-associated TCR beta chains recognize cytomegalovirus antigens. Because counts were too low, seventeen rarely observed V segments, including chromosome 9 orphons, were left out of the earlier analysis of 587 of the donors. Compared with equally common non-associated chains, HLA-associated TCR beta chains in a later analysis were more clonally expanded and had lower generation probabilities. Several of the top co-occurrence clusters appeared to be linked to parvovirus B19, influenza, CMV and Epstein-Barr virus, according to a later analysis. This cohort had only TCR beta chains sequenced, and the lack of alpha or paired-chain data limited which features could be detected. The authors suggested that the approach could potentially be extended to other disease states and immunological phenotypes. Linkage disequilibrium might explain the correlated functional status among segregating V segments, but an unknown experimental factor could not be excluded. In an earlier analysis of 587 of the donors, most TCR beta V segments were observed in productive rearrangements about 87% or about 30% of the time, broadly matching IMGT annotations. A later genetic analysis associated a missense DCLRE1C variant with V-gene and J-gene trimming of TCR beta chains, and an independent cohort replicated the association. A further reported finding was that TCR beta sequences accurately predicted the HLA-A and HLA-B alleles for most subjects in the first cohort. When HLA alleles, especially DR and DQ, strongly co-occurred, TCR associations were difficult to assign to individual alleles. A cluster of highly shared sequence variants was judged likely to be a technical artifact of the sequencing pipeline. Most TCR sequences were seen in very few donors, while some public TCRs were found in many individuals. Compared with the roughly 710-donor mean, donors in an Asian-associated ancestry cluster had fewer N-insertions in productive TCRs, according to a later genetic analysis. The classifier was reported to diagnose cytomegalovirus status with high specificity and sensitivity in both the original cohort and the validation cohort. In a later analysis, most CMV-associated TCR beta chains were found to appear HLA-restricted, with HLA associations seemingly driven largely by CMV exposure. A total of about 180 TCR beta chains were listed by the study as associated with cytomegalovirus. The only immune exposure information available for the cohort was CMV serostatus. Presence/absence analyses assumed roughly uniform sequencing depth across donors, an assumption that may not hold.

Receptor libraries were prepared by the immunoSEQ multiplex PCR assay. A mixture of 60 forward primers for TCR Vbeta segments and 13 reverse primers for TCR Jbeta segments was used in the multiplex PCR. Amplification of the CDR3 region of rearranged TCR beta genes was performed with a multiplex PCR assay on genomic DNA. The amplified TCR beta libraries were sequenced on the Illumina HiSeq System as 87-base-pair reads. The published analysis was carried out like this. A later analysis tallied 75 million to 85 million unique TCR beta chains across the 700 or so repertoires, and some 10 million of those chains were shared by two or more donors. To remove PCR and sequencing errors, raw reads were error-corrected and collapsed into unique sequences using a nearest-neighbor algorithm that merged closely related sequences. CDR3 sequences were aligned to IMGT reference sequences to assign V, D and J gene segments. Each retained sequence needed at least a six-nucleotide match to both a V gene segment and a J gene segment. Rearrangements were classified as productive when the CDR3 lacked stop codons and remained in frame with V and J, and all other rearrangements were classified as non-productive. Following IMGT convention, CDR3 was defined as the stretch from the second conserved V-encoded cysteine up to the conserved J-encoded phenylalanine. The earlier analysis of 500 to 650 of the donors excluded any sequence lacking an unambiguous match to a single V gene segment. In an earlier analysis of several hundred of the donors, V segments were called functional above 56.7% productive rearrangements and were called segregating when the between-donor standard deviation exceeded 5%. To diagnose cytomegalovirus status from the catalog of TCR beta chain sequences, a statistical classification framework was built. A later analysis assigned V and J genes by comparing TCR nucleotide sequences with IMGT/GENE-DB human TR gene sequences. In a later analysis, CDR3 sequences and most-parsimonious VDJ recombination scenarios were assigned using the TCRdist pipeline. A later analysis defined each TCR beta chain by its CDR3 amino acid sequence plus V-gene family, and excluded reads lacking a unique V-gene family. As a way to deal with suspected cross-contamination and a sequencing artifact, a later analysis dropped 450 to 600 nucleotide sequences that were highly shared and had low generation probability. For each public chain, a later analysis derived a clonal expansion index from normalized ranks of inferred template counts within each repertoire. In a later analysis, generation probabilities were computed using a VDJ recombination model fitted to out-of-frame rearrangements, and the results were checked against IGoR. In a later analysis, hypergeometric tests were used to score TCR-TCR, TCR-HLA and TCR-CMV co-occurrence, with a repertoire-size bias correction applied to TCR pairs. A later analysis estimated false discovery rates by permuting HLA or CMV assignments 20 times. In a later analysis, co-occurring TCRs were grouped using DBSCAN, with TCRdist sequence similarity added in when clustering inside HLA-allele-positive subsets. For co-occurrence clustering, repertoires with fewer than 30,000 or more than 120,000 public chains were excluded, along with four or five repertoires with anomalous nucleotide sharing. TCRdb's version of the immuneACCESS table is confined to in-frame rearrangements and falls short of the full clone set. An unresolved V gene accounts for under half of the shortfall where checked; the remainder is of unknown origin. That table gives V, J and clone size, and the DNA gave D and trimming. The sample data list 150,000 to 200,000 clones, and around 76% of these were observed just once. In total, the top ten clones hold 2% to 2.5% of the sample.

The cohort comprised 666 healthy bone marrow donors. At the time of sampling, all cohort members were nominally healthy, though unrecorded immune exposures were likely present. The donor was CMV seropositive and belonged to the group of a few hundred seropositive cohort members. A peripheral blood sample was collected from each donor, and TCR beta sequencing was performed on peripheral blood mononuclear cells. Genomic DNA was extracted from the blood cell samples with the Qiagen DNeasy Blood Extraction Kit. From the cysteine up to the phenylalanine, the CDR3 has a length of 15 residues. Kept here is only the CDR3 DNA, which spans 45 bases and is read in frame from base 1. V loses 2 bases, J loses 1 base, and the germline ends lie 9 bases apart. CDR1 MNHEY and CDR2 SVGAGI were looked up in the germline V gene. Concerning this clone: The antigen it recognizes is unknown. Nothing much larger sits one base from this clone, and base qualities are not available.

The sample comprised PBMCs. The sequence was obtained from a woman aged 25 to 39 in good health and CMV-seropositive. Recombination connected TRBV6-5 to TRBJ2-1; perhaps TRBD2 is the D gene, with 5 bases matching. The CDR3 region has the sequence CASSYEGRSYNEQFF. In nucleotide form, the sequence is TGTGCCAGCAGTTACGAGGGTCGATCCTACAATGAGCAGTTCTTC.